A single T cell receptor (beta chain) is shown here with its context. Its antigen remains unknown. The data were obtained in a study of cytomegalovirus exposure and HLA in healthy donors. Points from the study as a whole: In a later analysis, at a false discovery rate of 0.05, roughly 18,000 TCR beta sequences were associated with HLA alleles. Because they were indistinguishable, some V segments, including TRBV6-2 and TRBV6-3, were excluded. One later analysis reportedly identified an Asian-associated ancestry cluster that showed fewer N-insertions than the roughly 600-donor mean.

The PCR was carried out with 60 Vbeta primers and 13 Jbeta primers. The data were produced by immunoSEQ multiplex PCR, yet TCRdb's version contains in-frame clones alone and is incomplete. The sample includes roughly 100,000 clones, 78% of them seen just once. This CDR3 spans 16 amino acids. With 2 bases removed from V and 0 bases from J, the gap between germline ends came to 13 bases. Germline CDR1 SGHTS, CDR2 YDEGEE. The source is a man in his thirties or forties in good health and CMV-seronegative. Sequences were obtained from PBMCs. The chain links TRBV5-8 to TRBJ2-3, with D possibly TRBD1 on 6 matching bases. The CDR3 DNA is TGTGCCAGCAGCTTAACCGGGACACTTAGCACAGATACGCAGTATTTT. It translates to CASSLTGTLSTDTQYF. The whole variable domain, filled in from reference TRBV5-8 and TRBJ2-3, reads EAGVTQSPTHLIKTRGQQATLRCSPISGHTSVYWYQQALGLGLQFLLWYDEGEERNRGNFPPRFSGRQFPNYSSELNVNALELEDSALYLCASSLTGTLSTDTQYFGPGTRLTVL.